The clone carrying this T cell receptor beta chain has more than one count but fewer than ten. This record comes from a study of T cells after yellow fever vaccination. In TCRdb, the 5' RACE reads were re-called with MiXCR into one record per CDR3 protein. The table lists hundreds of thousands of distinct CDR3 sequences, approximately 13% of them singletons. V was pared by 1 base and J by 6 bases, with 9 bases between. The CDR3 spans 14 residues. Germline-derived CDR1 and CDR2 are SEHNR and FQNEAQ (reference sequence). The source is a young man who received the YFV17D yellow fever vaccine. The chain has TRBV7-9 and TRBJ2-2; no clear D gene. The sequences come from PBMCs, collected on the day of the yellow fever booster vaccination. CDR3 residues: CASSLEEQPGELFF. The CDR3 nucleotides are TGTGCCAGCAGCTTAGAGGAACAACCCGGGGAGCTGTTTTTT.